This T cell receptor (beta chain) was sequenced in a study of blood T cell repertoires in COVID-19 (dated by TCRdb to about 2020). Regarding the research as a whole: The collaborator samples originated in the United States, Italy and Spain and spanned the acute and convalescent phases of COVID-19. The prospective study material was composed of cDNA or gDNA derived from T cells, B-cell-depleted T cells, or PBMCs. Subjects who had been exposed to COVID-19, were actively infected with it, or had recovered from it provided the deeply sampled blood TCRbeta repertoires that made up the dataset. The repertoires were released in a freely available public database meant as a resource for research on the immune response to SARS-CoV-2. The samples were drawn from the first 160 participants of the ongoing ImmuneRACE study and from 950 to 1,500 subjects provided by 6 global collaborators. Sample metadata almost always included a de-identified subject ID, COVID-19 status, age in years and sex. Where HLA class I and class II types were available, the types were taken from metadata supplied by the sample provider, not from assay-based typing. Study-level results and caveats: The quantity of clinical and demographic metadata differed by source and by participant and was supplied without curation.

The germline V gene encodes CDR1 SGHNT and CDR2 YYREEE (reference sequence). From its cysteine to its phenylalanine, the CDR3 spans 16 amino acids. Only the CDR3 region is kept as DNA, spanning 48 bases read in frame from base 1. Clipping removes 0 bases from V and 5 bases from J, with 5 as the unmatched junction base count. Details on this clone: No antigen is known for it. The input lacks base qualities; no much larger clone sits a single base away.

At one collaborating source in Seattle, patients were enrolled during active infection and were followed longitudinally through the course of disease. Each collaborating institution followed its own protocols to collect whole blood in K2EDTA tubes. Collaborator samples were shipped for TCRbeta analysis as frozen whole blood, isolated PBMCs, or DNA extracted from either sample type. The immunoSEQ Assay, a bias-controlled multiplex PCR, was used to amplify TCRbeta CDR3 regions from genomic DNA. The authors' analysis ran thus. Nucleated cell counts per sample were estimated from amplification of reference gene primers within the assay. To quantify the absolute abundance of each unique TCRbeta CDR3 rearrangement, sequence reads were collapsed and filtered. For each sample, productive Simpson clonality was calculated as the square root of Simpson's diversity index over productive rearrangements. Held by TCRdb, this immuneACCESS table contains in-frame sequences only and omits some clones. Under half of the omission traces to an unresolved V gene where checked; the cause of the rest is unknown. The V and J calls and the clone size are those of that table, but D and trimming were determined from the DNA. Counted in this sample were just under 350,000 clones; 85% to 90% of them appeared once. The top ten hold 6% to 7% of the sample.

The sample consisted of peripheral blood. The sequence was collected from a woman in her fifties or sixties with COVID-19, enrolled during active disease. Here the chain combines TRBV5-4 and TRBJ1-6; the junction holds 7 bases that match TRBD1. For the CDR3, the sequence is CASSLGQGLNNSPLHF. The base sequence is TGTGCCAGCAGCTTGGGACAGGGCCTAAATAATTCACCCCTCCACTTT.